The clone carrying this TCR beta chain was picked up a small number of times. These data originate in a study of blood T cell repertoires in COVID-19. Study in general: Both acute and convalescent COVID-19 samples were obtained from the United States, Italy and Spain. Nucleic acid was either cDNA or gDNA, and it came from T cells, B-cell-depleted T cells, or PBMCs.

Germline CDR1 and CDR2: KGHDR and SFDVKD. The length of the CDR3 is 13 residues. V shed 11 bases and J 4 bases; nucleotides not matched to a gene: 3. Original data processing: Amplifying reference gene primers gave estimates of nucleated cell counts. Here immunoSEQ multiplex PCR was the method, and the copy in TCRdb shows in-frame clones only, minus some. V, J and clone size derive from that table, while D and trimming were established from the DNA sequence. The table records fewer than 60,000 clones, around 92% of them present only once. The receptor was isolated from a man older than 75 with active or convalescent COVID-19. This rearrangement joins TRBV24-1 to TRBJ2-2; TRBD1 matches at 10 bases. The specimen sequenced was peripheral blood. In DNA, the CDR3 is TGTGCCATCGGGACAGGGGTCACCGGGGAGCTGTTTTTT. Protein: CAIGTGVTGELFF.